The 32 T cell receptor beta chains below come from one sample, sequenced in a study of shared clonotypes between healthy human individuals. This table comes from immunoSEQ multiplex PCR, and its TCRdb copy is limited to in-frame clones, with some not included. The sample contains more than 400,000 clones, roughly 80% of which appear only once. Sequenced: PBMCs. These receptors originate from a woman aged 40 to 50 in good health. Some clones in this sample may be carry-over from other donors' samples.

About this clone: A far larger clone lies a single base away; this is likely a read error. V gene TRBV4-2 combines with J gene TRBJ2-7; 10 nucleotides line up with TRBD2. Germline-derived CDR1 and CDR2 are LGHNA and YNFKEQ. Trimming cost V 0 bases and J 2 bases; bases outside gene matches: 7. CDR3 size: 17 residues. This chain's CDR3 is CASSQESTAGGPYEQYF. Written as DNA, the CDR3 is TGTGCCAGCAGCCAAGAAAGCACAGCGGGAGGGCCCTACGAGCAGTACTTC.

On this clone: A read error likely explains this, since a far larger clone differs by one base. Other DNA sequences from this sample encode an identical CDR3 as well. V is TRBV7-9 and J is TRBJ2-2, with 10 nucleotides matching TRBD1. The germline CDR1 and CDR2 sequences are SEHNR and FQNEAQ (reference sequence). The CDR3 consists of 15 residues. CDR3 DNA sequence: TGTGCCAGCAGGTTAGGGACAGGGGCCACCGGGGAGCTGTTTTTT. Protein: CASRLGTGATGELFF.

This clone appeared a few times. This chain joins TRBV7-3 and TRBJ2-1; the match to TRBD2 covers 13 bases. The J segment lost 13 bases and the V segment lost 4 bases, leaving 16 bases of the junction unmatched. The CDR3 covers 17 residues. CDR1 is SGHTA and CDR2 is FQGTGA in the germline V gene. The chain's CDR3 is CASSSDGLAGDRAGQFF. CDR3 nucleotide sequence: TGTGCCAGCAGCTCGGATGGACTAGCGGGAGACAGGGCTGGTCAGTTCTTC.

The chain is built from TRBV15 and TRBJ1-1; D remains ambiguous. Trimming pared 8 bases from V and 0 bases from J, leaving 13 bases between. This CDR3 region has 14 residues. The germline V gene has CDR1 LNHNV and CDR2 YYDKDF (reference sequence). This CDR3 reads CATGLPDMNTEAFF. The CDR3 DNA sequence: TGTGCCACCGGCCTTCCAGACATGAACACTGAAGCTTTCTTT.

The rearrangement links TRBV6-5 to TRBJ2-7, with 12 nucleotides matching TRBD2. Germline V lookup: CDR1 MNHEY, CDR2 SVGAGI. V dropped 7 bases and J dropped 7; count of bases not matched to a gene: 5. The CDR3 consists of 13 residues. The CDR3 region has the DNA TGTGCCAGCACCCTACTAGCGGGAGGTGAGCAGTACTTC. This gives the protein CASTLLAGGEQYF.

Regarding this clone: A far larger clone is only one base removed, so a read error is likely. Here the CDR3 reads CASSPRAGQYYEQYF. Here the CDR3 DNA reads TGTGCCAGCAGCCCCCGGGCAGGGCAGTACTACGAGCAGTACTTC. The V call is TRBV9, the J call TRBJ2-7; a weak D match, TRBD1 (5 bases). The germline V and J ends were trimmed by 4 bases and 3 bases, with 17 bases remaining between them. CDR3 size: 15 residues. Germline CDR1 SGDLS, CDR2 YYNGEE.

The chain combines TRBV6-6 with TRBJ1-2; D is unclear. The germline V gene has CDR1 MNHNY and CDR2 SVGAGI (reference sequence). Trimming pared 0 bases from V and 13 bases from J, leaving 15 bases between. The CDR3 spans 13 residues. The CDR3: CASSYSGNLGGTF. CDR3 DNA: TGTGCCAGCAGTTACTCTGGAAATCTCGGCGGCACCTTC.

The rearrangement uses TRBV18 and TRBJ1-5, with 12 bases identical to TRBD1. Trimming removed 0 bases from V and 6 bases from J; junction bases left unmatched: 3. The germline V gene encodes CDR1 KGHSH and CDR2 LQKENI. The CDR3 loop spans 16 amino acids. In DNA, the CDR3 is TGTGCCAGCTCACCACCCGGGACAGGGGGCAGTCAGCCCCAGCATTTT. The encoded protein is CASSPPGTGGSQPQHF.

Remarks on this clone: A far bigger clonotype differs at one base, so this is likely a read error. The rearrangement uses TRBV15 and TRBJ2-7, with 8 bases that match TRBD2. Germline V CDR1 and CDR2: LNHNV, YYDKDF (reference sequence). CDR3 length: 19 residues. V lost 0 bases, J lost 2 bases, and 15 bases stayed unmatched. The CDR3 is CATSRDGGRLSDLTYEQYF. CDR3 coding DNA: TGTGCCACCAGCAGAGATGGCGGGAGGCTATCGGACCTAACCTACGAGCAGTACTTC. The full variable domain, in which reference TRBV15 and TRBJ2-7 provide the parts outside the CDR3, is DAMVIQNPRYQVTQFGKPVTLSCSQTLNHNVMYWYQQKSSQAPKLLFHYYDKDFNNEADTPDNFQSRRPNTSFCFLDIRSPGLGDTAMYLCATSRDGGRLSDLTYEQYFGPGTRLTVT.

This chain's CDR3 is CASSQQTQREAHNEQFF. Here the CDR3 DNA reads TGCGCCAGCAGCCAACAAACCCAGCGGGAGGCGCACAATGAGCAGTTCTTC. This chain uses TRBV4-1 with TRBJ2-1; 9 bases are a match to TRBD2. V trimming: 2 bases; J trimming: 5 bases; junction bases outside the gene matches: 10. CDR3 size: 17 residues. Germline-derived CDR1 and CDR2 are MGHRA and YSYEKL.

The CDR3 reads CAISEPQEAKRDYEQYF. The DNA for the CDR3 is TGTGCCATCAGTGAGCCCCAAGAGGCAAAACGAGACTACGAGCAGTACTTC. This rearrangement joins TRBV10-3 to TRBJ2-7, with D uncertain. The germline V gene encodes CDR1 ENHRY and CDR2 SYGVKD. The CDR3 runs to 17 residues. V lost 2 bases to trimming and J lost 3 bases, with 20 bases between them.

About this clone: Other nucleotide sequences in the sample specify the same CDR3. The CDR3 nucleotides read TGTGCCAGCAGCTTAGCAGTTTCCTACGAGCAGTACTTC. Encoded protein: CASSLAVSYEQYF. The J gene is TRBJ2-7, the V gene TRBV7-2; D ambiguous. The CDR3 runs to 13 residues. Deletions cut 0 bases from V and 1 base from J, with 4 bases between. Germline V CDR1 and CDR2: SGHTA, FQGNSA.

Comments on this clone: Just one base apart from a much larger clone, this may be a read error. The genes are TRBV7-6 and TRBJ2-2; 11 bases align to TRBD2. The CDR3 covers 14 residues. V was pared by 4 bases and J by 7 bases, with 2 bases of the junction left unmatched. Germline V gene lookup returns CDR1 SGHVS and CDR2 FNYEAQ. The CDR3 DNA sequence: TGTGCCAGCAGCTCGGGACTAGCGGTCGGGGAGCTGTTTTTT. Its translation is CASSSGLAVGELFF. The full variable domain, its missing parts supplied by reference TRBV7-6 and TRBJ2-2, is GAGVSQSPRYKVTKRGQDVALRCDPISGHVSLYWYRQALGQGPEFLTYFNYEAQQDKSGLPNDRFSAERPEGSISTLTIQRTEQRDSAMYRCASSSGLAVGELFFGEGSRLTVL.

This sequence joins TRBV4-3 and TRBJ2-3; D unresolved. The V and J ends lost 5 bases and 0 bases respectively, with 12 bases between them. CDR1 is LGHNA and CDR2 is YSLEER in the germline V gene. CDR3 length equals 15 residues. The CDR3 sequence is CASSYAFLSTDTQYF. The CDR3 DNA follows: TGCGCCAGCAGCTACGCCTTCCTTAGCACAGATACGCAGTATTTT.

This rearrangement joins TRBV10-1 to TRBJ2-2, with 9 bases that match TRBD2. V was pared by 0 bases and J by 6 bases, with 11 bases of the junction left unmatched. The CDR3 has 18 amino acids. In germline, CDR1 is WNHNN, CDR2 SYGVQD (reference sequence). The CDR3 DNA reads TGCGCCAGCAGTGAGTCCCCGACTAGCGGTCCAGTCCCCGGGGAGCTGTTTTTT. Its protein is CASSESPTSGPVPGELFF.

This clone showed up just once. V usage is TRBV18 and J usage is TRBJ1-5; tentative D call: TRBD1 (6 bases). Germline CDR1 and CDR2: KGHSH and LQKENI. The CDR3 sequence is 14 residues long. V was cut by 3 bases and J by 6 bases, with 12 bases left in between. CDR3 sequence (DNA): TGTGCCAGCTCACCCGAGGGGGGGGCTCAGCCCCAGCATTTT. It yields the protein CASSPEGGAQPQHF.

The J gene is TRBJ1-5, the V gene TRBV6-1, with D perhaps TRBD1 (6 bases). V shed 3 bases and J shed 0 bases, with 9 bases lying between them. Germline values: CDR1 MNHNS, CDR2 SASEGT. There are 15 residues in the CDR3. This CDR3 reads CASSELGGSNQPQHF. The CDR3 DNA is TGTGCCAGCAGTGAGTTAGGGGGTAGCAATCAGCCCCAGCATTTT.

The chain has TRBV10-2 and TRBJ2-7, with TRBD1 matching 9 bases. V dropped 4 bases and J dropped 3; count of bases not matched to a gene: 7. Looked up from germline, CDR1 is WSHSY and CDR2 is SAAADI. The CDR3 extends over 15 amino acids. The CDR3 nucleotides are TGCGCCAGCAGTGCTAGACAGGGGGTTTACTACGAGCAGTACTTC. Encoded protein: CASSARQGVYYEQYF.

V gene TRBV28 combines with J gene TRBJ2-7; unclear D gene. In germline, CDR1 is MDHEN, CDR2 SYDVKM. V was pared by 6 bases and J by 5 bases, with 11 bases between. This CDR3 is 12 amino acids long. CDR3 protein: CASSPNWDEQYF. DNA for the CDR3: TGTGCCAGCAGCCCAAACTGGGACGAGCAGTACTTC.

Of note for this clone: It differs at one base from a far larger clone, so likely a read error. Within the sample, other DNA sequences also encode this same CDR3. This chain connects TRBV28 to TRBJ2-7; D is uncertain. The CDR3 extends over 11 amino acids. Germline CDR1 and CDR2: MDHEN and SYDVKM. The CDR3 DNA is TGCGCCACCCAAGCCCGCTACGAGCAGTACTTC. Its protein is CATQARYEQYF. Full variable domain (rest looked up from reference TRBV28 and TRBJ2-7): DVKVTQSSRYLVKRTGEKVFLECVQDMDHENMFWYRQDPGLGLRLIYFSYDVKMKEKGDIPEGYSVSREKKERFSLILESASTNQTSMYLCATQARYEQYFGPGTRLTVT.

Worth noting for this clone: The likely explanation is a read error, given a far larger clone one base away. The sample carries other DNA sequences with the same CDR3. The chain joins TRBV28 to TRBJ2-3; 13 bases match TRBD2. This CDR3 contains 18 residues. Germline V gives CDR1 MDHEN, CDR2 SYDVKM. CDR3: CASLTGGLAGEGTDTQYF. The DNA of the CDR3 is TGCGCCAGTCTGACAGGAGGACTAGCGGGAGAGGGCACAGATACGCAGTATTTT.

This clone was observed a single time. The chain recombines TRBV11-1 with TRBJ2-1, with TRBD1 matching over 9 bases. Germline V gene lookup returns CDR1 SGHAT and CDR2 FQDESV (reference sequence). The length of the CDR3 is 15 residues. V lost 6 bases, J lost 5 bases, and 8 bases stayed unmatched. The CDR3 protein is CASSQTGGWNNEQFF. As DNA, the CDR3 is TGTGCCAGCAGTCAGACAGGGGGGTGGAACAATGAGCAGTTCTTC.

A few counts support this clone. J is TRBJ2-7 and V is TRBV5-1; tentative D call: TRBD1 (6 bases). V lost 1 base and J 5 bases, leaving 13 bases between the germline ends. Germline V gives CDR1 SGHRS, CDR2 YFSETQ. This CDR3 is built from 14 residues. In DNA, the CDR3 is TGCGCCAGCAGCTTGAGGCAGGGGACCGACGAGCAGTACTTC. Amino acids: CASSLRQGTDEQYF.

The chain couples TRBV19 to TRBJ1-2; D unresolved. Per the germline V gene, CDR1 is LNHDA and CDR2 is SQIVND (reference sequence). The CDR3 sequence is 12 residues long. Trimming shortened V by 6 bases and J by 3 bases, and 8 bases separated the two germline ends. This CDR3 is CASSTQYYGYTF. Here the CDR3 DNA reads TGTGCCAGTAGCACCCAGTACTATGGCTACACCTTC.

This clone showed up just once. The gene calls are TRBV6-1 and TRBJ2-3, with 9 nucleotides matching TRBD1. The V segment lost 6 bases and the J segment 4 bases; nucleotides outside the gene matches: 8. The CDR3 is 15 residues long. Germline V gene lookup returns CDR1 MNHNS and CDR2 SASEGT. This chain's CDR3 is CASRRGQGAADTQYF. In nucleotides, the CDR3 is TGTGCCAGCAGGCGGGGACAGGGTGCTGCAGATACGCAGTATTTT.

The sample holds a few counts of this clone. This chain uses TRBV5-1 with TRBJ2-4; 11 bases are shared with TRBD2. The V segment lost 4 bases and the J segment 5 bases; nucleotides outside the gene matches: 2. Germline CDR1 SGHRS, CDR2 YFSETQ. The CDR3 loop spans 14 amino acids. CDR3 loop: CASSLLAGENIQYF. CDR3 sequence (DNA): TGCGCCAGCAGCCTACTAGCGGGAGAAAACATTCAGTACTTC.

This clone was observed at least ten times. The chain carries TRBV7-2 and TRBJ2-1; D is possibly TRBD1 (6 bases). The V gene lost 1 base and the J gene lost 2 bases, with 9 bases spanning the gap. This CDR3 is built from 15 residues. Germline V lookup: CDR1 SGHTA, CDR2 FQGNSA. This CDR3 is CASSLGDTPYNEQFF. Here the CDR3 DNA reads TGTGCCAGCAGCTTAGGGGACACCCCCTACAATGAGCAGTTCTTC.

The CDR3: CATSPRNSGNTIYF. CDR3 bases: TGTGCCACCAGCCCCCGTAACTCTGGAAACACCATATATTTT. This chain connects TRBV15 to TRBJ1-3; D not resolved. Germline CDR1 reads LNHNV; CDR2 reads YYDKDF (reference sequence). This CDR3 comprises 14 residues. Between the trimmed V and J ends, which lost 5 bases and 0 bases, there was a span of 8 bases.

In the case of this clone: This likely stems from a read error, as it lies one base from a far larger clone. The same CDR3 is also encoded by other DNA sequences in this sample. The chain combines TRBV7-9 with TRBJ1-1; D is uncertain. This CDR3 region has 12 residues. Germline CDR1 and CDR2: SEHNR and FQNEAQ (reference sequence). CDR3 sequence: CASSLMNTEAFF. The CDR3 region has the DNA TGTGCCAGCAGCTTAATGAACACTGAAGCCTTCTTT.

As for this clone: One base separates it from a far larger clone, so it is likely a read error. Other DNA sequences in the sample encode the same CDR3. The CDR3 region has the DNA TGTGCTAGCTCACCACGGACAGACCCTGAAGCTTTCTTT. Translation gives CASSPRTDPEAFF. V is TRBV18 and J is TRBJ1-1, with D possibly TRBD1 on 6 matching bases. The germline V gene encodes CDR1 KGHSH and CDR2 LQKENI. The CDR3 is made up of 13 amino acids.

The chain recombines TRBV28 with TRBJ2-7, with unresolved D. The CDR3 extends over 8 amino acids. In germline, CDR1 is MDHEN, CDR2 SYDVKM. Trimming pared 6 bases from V and 12 bases from J, leaving 6 bases between. The CDR3 region has the DNA TGTGCCAGCAGGCAACGGTACTTC. Its protein is CASRQRYF.

The chain has TRBV28 and TRBJ2-3; 8 bases are a match to TRBD2. Germline values: CDR1 MDHEN, CDR2 SYDVKM. The CDR3 covers 16 residues. With V trimmed by 4 bases and J by 4 bases, 10 bases remained unmatched. CDR3 sequence reads: CASSSSGTSIADTQYF. The CDR3 DNA follows: TGTGCCAGCAGTTCCTCCGGGACTAGTATCGCAGATACGCAGTATTTT.